The T cell receptor beta chain under discussion was sequenced for a study of cytomegalovirus exposure and HLA in healthy donors. About this clone: Its antigen is still unknown.

Use of 60 Vbeta and 13 Jbeta primers characterized the PCR. Measured with immunoSEQ multiplex PCR; TCRdb has only the in-frame clones, and not every one. The sample shows some 140,000 clones, 73% of them seen only once. Germline V CDR1 and CDR2: SEHNR, FQNEAQ (reference sequence). Trimming stripped 5 bases from V and 5 bases from J, with 16 bases between. The CDR3 is 15 amino acids. Study-wide points: Later analysis suggested links between common viral pathogens and several top significant clusters. Solely CMV serostatus was available to characterize immune exposure. A later analysis revealed that TCR association rates differed between HLA loci, peaking at DRB1 and bottoming out at HLA-C.

The material sequenced was PBMCs. The chain uses TRBV7-9 and TRBJ2-1, with D possibly matching TRBD1 (6 bases). The receptor's source is a woman aged 40 to 49 in good health and CMV-seronegative. CDR3 protein: CASSPRRGQNNEQFF. The CDR3 nucleotides read TGTGCCAGCAGCCCTAGGAGAGGACAGAACAATGAGCAGTTCTTC.